This T cell receptor (beta chain) originates from a study of graft-versus-host responses after intestinal transplantation. A remark on this clone: The antigen is not known.

The J segment lost 3 bases and the V segment lost 6 bases, leaving 12 bases of the junction unmatched. This CDR3 has 16 residues. Germline CDR1 MDHEN, CDR2 SYDVKM. Produced via immunoSEQ multiplex PCR; TCRdb's table is partial and in-frame only. The profile shows about 120,000 clones, about 95% of them singletons. This TCR was sampled from a human donor who received an intestinal transplant. This chain links TRBV28 with TRBJ1-2, with 8 bases that match TRBD1. The material was unstimulated CD8+ T cells sorted from spleen or lymph node cells, obtained before intestinal transplant. In DNA, the CDR3 is TGTGCCAGCAGCTGGGGAACGGACAGGGTGGACTATGGCTACACCTTC. Translating gives CASSWGTDRVDYGYTF.